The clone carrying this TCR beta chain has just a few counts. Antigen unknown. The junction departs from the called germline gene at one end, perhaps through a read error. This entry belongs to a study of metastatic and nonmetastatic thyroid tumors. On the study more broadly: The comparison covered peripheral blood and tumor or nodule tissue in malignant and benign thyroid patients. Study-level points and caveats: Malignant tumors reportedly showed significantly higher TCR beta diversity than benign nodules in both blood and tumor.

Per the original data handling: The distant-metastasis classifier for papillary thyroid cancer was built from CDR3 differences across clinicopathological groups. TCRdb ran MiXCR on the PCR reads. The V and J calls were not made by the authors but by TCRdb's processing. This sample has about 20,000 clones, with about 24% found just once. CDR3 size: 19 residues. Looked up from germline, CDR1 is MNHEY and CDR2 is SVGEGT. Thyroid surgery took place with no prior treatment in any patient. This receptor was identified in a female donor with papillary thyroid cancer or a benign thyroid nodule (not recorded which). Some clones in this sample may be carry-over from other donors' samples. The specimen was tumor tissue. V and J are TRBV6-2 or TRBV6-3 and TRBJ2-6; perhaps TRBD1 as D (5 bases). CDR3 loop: CASIYSRGHGLSGANVLTF. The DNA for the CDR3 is TGTGCCAGCATTTACTCGCGTGGACATGGGCTCTCTGGGGCCAACGTCCTGACTTTC.